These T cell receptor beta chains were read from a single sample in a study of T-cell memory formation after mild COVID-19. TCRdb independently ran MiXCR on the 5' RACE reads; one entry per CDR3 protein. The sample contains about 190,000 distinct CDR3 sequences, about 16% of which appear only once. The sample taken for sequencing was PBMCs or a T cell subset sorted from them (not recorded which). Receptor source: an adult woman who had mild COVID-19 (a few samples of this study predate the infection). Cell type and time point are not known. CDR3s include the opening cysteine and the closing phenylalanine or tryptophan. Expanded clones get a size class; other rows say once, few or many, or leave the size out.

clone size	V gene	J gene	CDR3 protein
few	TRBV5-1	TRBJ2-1	CASSFGQDYNEQFF
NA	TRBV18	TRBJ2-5	CASSRDPGTQETQYF
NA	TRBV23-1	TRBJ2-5	CASSHTGQKDQETQYF
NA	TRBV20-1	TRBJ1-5	CSARADGPSPQHF
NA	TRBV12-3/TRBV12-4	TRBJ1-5	CASSPTGDRQPQHF
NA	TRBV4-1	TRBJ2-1	CASSQALAGVTYNEQFF
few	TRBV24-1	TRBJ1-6	CATSDGRSSYNSPLHF
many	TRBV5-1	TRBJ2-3	CASRSGGSTDTQYF
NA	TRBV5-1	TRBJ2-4	CASSTGTGAHKNIQYF
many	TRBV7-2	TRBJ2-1	CASSQQGTRVGDEQFF
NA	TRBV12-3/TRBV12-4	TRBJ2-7	CASSFGGSRYEQYF